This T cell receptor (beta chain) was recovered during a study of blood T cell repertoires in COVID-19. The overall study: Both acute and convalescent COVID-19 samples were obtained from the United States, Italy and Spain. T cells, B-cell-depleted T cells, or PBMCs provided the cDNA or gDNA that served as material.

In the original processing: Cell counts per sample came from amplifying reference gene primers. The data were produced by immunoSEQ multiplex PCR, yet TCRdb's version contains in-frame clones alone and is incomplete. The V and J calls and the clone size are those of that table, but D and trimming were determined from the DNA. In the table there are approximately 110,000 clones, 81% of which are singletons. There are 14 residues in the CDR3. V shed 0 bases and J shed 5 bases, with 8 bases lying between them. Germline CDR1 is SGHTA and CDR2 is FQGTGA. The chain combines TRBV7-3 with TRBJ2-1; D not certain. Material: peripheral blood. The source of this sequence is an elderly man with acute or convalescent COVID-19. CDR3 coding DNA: TGTGCCAGCAGCTTAACAAACAGCAACAATGAGCAGTTCTTC. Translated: CASSLTNSNNEQFF.